These T cell receptor beta chains were read from a single sample in a study of T cell changes during pregnancy in multiple sclerosis. Assay used: immunoSEQ multiplex PCR; TCRdb lists only in-frame clones, some missing. The table lists some 120,000 clones, roughly 96% of them singletons. The source material was peripheral blood, sampled after pregnancy. The receptors stem from a female donor with multiple sclerosis, enrolled in a pregnancy study. CDR3s leave out the opening cysteine and the closing phenylalanine or tryptophan. Each record gives: J gene, CDR3 length, V gene, CDR3 protein.

TRBJ2-1,9,TRBV19,ASTFGGNPF
TRBJ2-1,13,TRBV27,ASSPAGVGYNEQF
TRBJ2-3,9,TRBV7-8,ASRFGDTQY
TRBJ2-2,13,TRBV5-6,ASSLRRMGPGELF
TRBJ2-1,14,TRBV28,ASSFPRQGSGNEQF
TRBJ2-7,11,TRBV18,ASSPPREYEQY
TRBJ2-7,12,TRBV27,ASQDRPSSYEQY
TRBJ2-3,8,TRBV30,AWREDTQY
TRBJ1-2,9,TRBV29-1,SVRQGAGYT
TRBJ2-1,12,TRBV19,ASTSGRLNNEQF
TRBJ2-1,10,TRBV29-1,SVVQGANEQF
TRBJ2-5,12,TRBV27,ASRSPGGAHRPY
TRBJ1-1,12,TRBV5-1,ASSFNSLNTEAF